Here is one T cell receptor beta chain with its context. Its antigen is as yet unknown. V was pared by 6 bases and J by 13 bases, with 19 bases between. This CDR3 spans 14 amino acids. The germline V gene encodes CDR1 MNHEY and CDR2 SVGAGI. The authors extracted RNA and reverse transcribed it into cDNA as the sequencing template. Profiled with immunoSEQ multiplex PCR; TCRdb holds only in-frame clones, not every one. The table shows more than 200,000 clones, with around 67% occurring only once. As part of sample collection, lesional scalp punch biopsies and peripheral blood were taken from alopecia areata patients. PBMCs provided sorted CD4+ and CD8+ T cells. The data are from a study of CD8+ T cells in alopecia areata. Across the whole study: Tofacitinib ran for 6 to 18 months before 6 months off drug. Regarding the study as a whole: Against the mouse data, patients shared TCRs less clearly, possibly for HLA reasons.

The J gene is TRBJ2-6, the V gene TRBV6-5, with D hard to call. The sample here was CD4+ T cells sorted from blood, taken at week 0. This sequence was found in a human donor with alopecia areata. The CDR3 loop is CASRRWQSARVLTF. In DNA form, the CDR3 reads TGTGCCAGCAGGCGGTGGCAGTCCGCGAGAGTCCTGACTTTC.